Following are 20 T cell receptor beta chains from one sample sequenced in a study of cytomegalovirus exposure and HLA in healthy donors. Use of 60 Vbeta and 13 Jbeta primers characterized the PCR. Here immunoSEQ multiplex PCR was the method, and the copy in TCRdb shows in-frame clones only, minus some. The table shows approximately 150,000 clones, with 68% occurring only once. What was sequenced was PBMCs. Every receptor here comes from a woman between 18 and 29 years old in good health and CMV-seropositive.

The chain couples TRBV7-3 to TRBJ2-1, with D unclear. The V end was cut by 3 bases, the J end by 0 bases, with 9 bases between. The V gene's germline CDR1 is SGHTA and CDR2 FQGTGA. The CDR3 totals 15 residues. The CDR3 sequence is CASSFDTSSYNEQFF. CDR3 nucleotide sequence: TGTGCCAGCAGCTTTGACACGAGCTCCTACAATGAGCAGTTCTTC.

This chain connects TRBV7-9 to TRBJ2-7, with 7 positions matching TRBD2. Trimming removed 5 bases from V and 5 bases from J; junction bases left unmatched: 15. Looked up from germline, CDR1 is SEHNR and CDR2 is FQNEAQ (reference sequence). The CDR3 spans 16 residues. This CDR3 reads CASSPPEGRERDEQYF. In DNA form, the CDR3 reads TGTGCCAGCAGCCCCCCTGAGGGGCGGGAGCGAGACGAGCAGTACTTC.

The gene calls are TRBV9 and TRBJ1-4; 8 bases fit TRBD1. CDR3 length: 16 amino acids. Losses at the gene ends were 3 bases for V and 6 bases for J; bases not matched to a gene: 10. Germline V gene lookup returns CDR1 SGDLS and CDR2 YYNGEE. The chain's CDR3 is CASSASTGQGYEKLFF. The CDR3 nucleotides read TGTGCCAGCAGCGCCAGCACCGGACAGGGTTATGAAAAACTGTTTTTT.

This clone has a single count. The chain links TRBV6-1 to TRBJ1-2; 9 positions agree with TRBD1. This CDR3 comprises 14 residues. Germline loops: CDR1 MNHNS, CDR2 SASEGT. After removal of 2 bases from V and 7 bases from J, the junction contained 5 bases not matched to a gene. As DNA, the CDR3 is TGTGCCAGCAGTGAATCCCGACAGGGGGGTGGCTACACCTTC. It is translated as CASSESRQGGGYTF.

J is TRBJ1-1 and V is TRBV4-1, with D possibly matching TRBD1 (6 bases). The CDR3 contains 16 residues. Germline values: CDR1 MGHRA, CDR2 YSYEKL. The germline V and J ends were trimmed by 0 bases and 5 bases, with 16 bases remaining between them. CDR3 DNA sequence: TGCGCCAGCAGCCAAGAGGGTGGGGGGGGCGTTACTGAAGCTTTCTTT. This codes for CASSQEGGGGVTEAFF.

This chain connects TRBV6-1 to TRBJ1-4; D call uncertain. The CDR3 spans 13 residues. Trimming took 4 bases from V and 5 from J, leaving 8 bases between them. Germline V gives CDR1 MNHNS, CDR2 SASEGT. The CDR3: CASSGGENEKLFF. The CDR3 coding sequence is TGTGCCAGCAGTGGGGGAGAGAATGAAAAACTGTTTTTT.

Note on this clone: Other DNA variants within this sample encode the same CDR3. This rearrangement joins TRBV4-3 to TRBJ2-7; the match to TRBD1 covers 10 bases. V was clipped by 0 bases and J by 3 bases; unmatched bases: 2. The germline CDR1 and CDR2 sequences are LGHNA and YSLEER. The CDR3 is made up of 15 amino acids. The CDR3 spells CASSQEGQGRYEQYF. CDR3 in DNA: TGCGCCAGCAGCCAAGAGGGACAGGGGCGCTACGAGCAGTACTTC.

The rearrangement joins TRBV4-3 to TRBJ2-7, with D unresolved. The germline V gene has CDR1 LGHNA and CDR2 YSLEER. The CDR3 contains 14 residues. Trimming shortened V by 1 base and J by 0 bases, and 7 bases separated the two germline ends. Here the CDR3 reads CASSQVRSSYEQYF. CDR3 coding DNA: TGCGCCAGCAGCCAAGTGCGAAGCTCCTACGAGCAGTACTTC.

The rearrangement joins TRBV4-2 to TRBJ2-7, with D possibly being TRBD2 (5 bases). CDR3 size: 13 residues. The ends were cut back, 1 base at V and 3 bases at J, with 7 bases in the middle. CDR1 is LGHNA, CDR2 YNFKEQ, per germline. CDR3 loop: CASSQGTYYEQYF. DNA of the CDR3: TGTGCCAGCAGCCAAGGGACTTACTACGAGCAGTACTTC.

The V and J genes are TRBV15 and TRBJ2-5; D uncertain. The germline gives CDR1 LNHNV, CDR2 YYDKDF (reference sequence). The CDR3 is 16 residues long. V lost 2 bases and J 4 bases, leaving 17 bases between the germline ends. CDR3 in amino acids: CATSRSSQLAAETQYF. The CDR3 nucleotides are TGTGCCACCAGCAGATCCTCGCAATTAGCTGCAGAGACCCAGTACTTC. Full variable domain (rest looked up from reference TRBV15 and TRBJ2-5): DAMVIQNPRYQVTQFGKPVTLSCSQTLNHNVMYWYQQKSSQAPKLLFHYYDKDFNNEADTPDNFQSRRPNTSFCFLDIRSPGLGDTAMYLCATSRSSQLAAETQYFGPGTRLLVL.

The chain recombines TRBV30 with TRBJ2-7, with D tentatively TRBD2 (7 bases). CDR1 and CDR2 (germline): GTSNPN, SVGIG (reference sequence). The CDR3 runs 18 residues. V lost 2 bases and J 0 bases, leaving 23 bases between the germline ends. The CDR3 coding sequence is TGTGCCTGGAGTCCGGGGCGGGGGCTATTCTCGAGCTCCTACGAGCAGTACTTC. Translating gives CAWSPGRGLFSSSYEQYF.

The chain links TRBV29-1 to TRBJ2-2; 7 bases match TRBD2. The V and J ends lost 8 bases and 5 bases, in that order; junction bases with no gene match: 8. Germline assignment: CDR1 SQVTM and CDR2 ANQGSEA. The CDR3 has 13 residues. The CDR3 protein is CSLRISGTGELFF. The CDR3 DNA sequence: TGCAGCCTACGGATTAGCGGGACCGGGGAGCTGTTTTTT.

V usage is TRBV27 and J usage is TRBJ2-1; 9 bases match TRBD1. Trimming cost V 4 bases and J 6 bases; bases outside gene matches: 7. Per the germline V gene, CDR1 is MNHEY and CDR2 is SMNVEV (reference sequence). This CDR3 contains 15 residues. CDR3 residues: CASSSPGTGSNEQFF. The CDR3 region has the DNA TGTGCCAGCAGTTCGCCCGGGACAGGGAGCAATGAGCAGTTCTTC.

The chain employs TRBV28 and TRBJ1-5; 8 nucleotides align to TRBD1. The CDR3 spans 14 residues. CDR1 MDHEN and CDR2 SYDVKM come from the germline V gene. Losses at the gene ends were 4 bases for V and 6 bases for J; bases not matched to a gene: 5. The chain's CDR3 is CASSSTGALQPQHF. In nucleotides, the CDR3 is TGTGCCAGCAGTTCGACAGGGGCCCTTCAGCCCCAGCATTTT.

V usage is TRBV28 and J usage is TRBJ2-2; the match to TRBD2 covers 12 bases. The CDR3 has 15 amino acids. Trimming took 7 bases from V and 8 from J; bases not matched to a gene: 8. Germline V gene sequence: CDR1 MDHEN, CDR2 SYDVKM. The DNA of the CDR3 is TGTGCCAGCACACGACTAGCGGGAGCCTCGGGGGAGCTGTTTTTT. Its translation: CASTRLAGASGELFF.

The chain links TRBV5-1 to TRBJ1-2; a possible D gene is TRBD1 (6 bases). Trimming removed 4 bases from V and 6 bases from J, with 13 bases in between. Germline loops: CDR1 SGHRS, CDR2 YFSETQ. The CDR3 spans 13 residues. Here the CDR3 DNA reads TGCGCCAGCAGCAGGGGGGGGAGCGATGGCTACACCTTC. The encoded protein is CASSRGGSDGYTF.

V gene TRBV7-8 combines with J gene TRBJ2-7; possibly TRBD2 for D (5 bases). CDR1 is SGHVS and CDR2 is FQNEAQ in the germline V gene. V shed 5 bases and J shed 0 bases, with 11 bases lying between them. The CDR3 consists of 14 residues. The CDR3 here is CASSPSLGSYEQYF. The DNA for the CDR3 is TGTGCCAGCAGCCCTAGCCTGGGCTCCTACGAGCAGTACTTC.

V usage is TRBV28 and J usage is TRBJ2-3; 11 nucleotides agree with TRBD2. The CDR3 extends over 15 amino acids. V lost 7 bases and J lost 7; bases outside the gene matches: 10. The germline V gene has CDR1 MDHEN and CDR2 SYDVKM. The CDR3 spells CASTPRLAGLYTQYF. The CDR3 DNA reads TGTGCCAGCACCCCGAGACTAGCGGGATTGTATACGCAGTATTTT.

The chain recombines TRBV7-9 with TRBJ1-3; TRBD1 might be the D (5 bases). The length of the CDR3 is 16 residues. Trimming took 1 base from V and 2 from J, leaving 12 bases between them. Germline V lookup: CDR1 SEHNR, CDR2 FQNEAQ (reference sequence). The CDR3 DNA reads TGTGCCAGCAGCTTAGAACCAGGGCCCACTGGAAACACCATATATTTT. Protein: CASSLEPGPTGNTIYF.

The CDR3 bases are TGTGCCAGCAGTTTCCCCCCGAGCACTGAAGCTTTCTTT. Its translation: CASSFPPSTEAFF. V and J are TRBV28 and TRBJ1-1; no definite D call. Per the germline V gene, CDR1 is MDHEN and CDR2 is SYDVKM. The V gene lost 3 bases and the J gene lost 4 bases, with 9 bases spanning the gap. The CDR3 has 13 amino acids.